This TCR beta chain was obtained from a study of OX40 agonist ivuxolimab in advanced cancers. With regard to the full study: Ivuxolimab was an agonistic, fully human IgG2 monoclonal antibody directed against OX40 (CD134), a costimulatory receptor. Intravenous ivuxolimab was administered to patients every 2 weeks at six dose levels: 0.01, 0.1, 0.3, 1.5, 3 and 10 mg/kg. Of the 50 or so patients in dose escalation, about 20 had hepatocellular carcinoma, around 15 had melanoma, 9 had renal cell carcinoma and 9 had head and neck cancer. A male proportion of almost 85% and a mean age of around 60 years, ranging from about 20 to 80, were recorded for the dose-escalation cohort. Patients were allowed to have had prior anti-PD-1, anti-PD-L1 or anti-CTLA-4 therapy, and roughly 40% of the dose-escalation patients had been treated with checkpoint inhibitors. Partial responses occurred in three dose-escalation patients: two with cutaneous melanoma and one with hepatocellular carcinoma. Peripheral TCRbeta sequencing was intended to test whether TCR sequence diversity was altered and clonal T-cell expansion was caused by ivuxolimab. The paper covers the monotherapy dose-escalation part of the phase I ivuxolimab trial, which included N of about 50 patients. What the work shows at the level of the full study, not this receptor alone: After ivuxolimab, CD8+ T cells had more expanded clones than CD4+ T cells on average. The antigen specificity of the clonally expanded peripheral T cells was not determined. In partial responders in the 0.1-3.0 mg/kg groups, normalized peripheral clonal expansion was found to be among the lowest, especially among CD8+ T cells. At doses of 0.1 to 3.0 mg/kg, clonal expansion of both CD4+ and CD8+ blood T cells was observed from baseline to week 6. Low levels of normalized T-cell clonal expansion were also seen in some patients who did not respond.

Concerning this clone itself: Its recognized antigen is unknown. Base qualities are not recorded, but no much larger clone differs from it by a single base.

V lost 5 bases and J lost 1 base, and the count of bases not matched to a germline gene is 0. The CDR3 measures 14 amino acids from cysteine to phenylalanine. Only CDR3 DNA remains: 42 bases, in frame from the first base. From the germline V gene (reference sequence), CDR1 is SGHNT and CDR2 is YYREEE. Genomic DNA was extracted from sorted cells for sequencing of the TCRbeta CDR3 region. TCRbeta CDR3 regions were sequenced using the immunoSEQ Assay. TCRdb provides this immuneACCESS table in a form limited to in-frame rearrangements. Some clones are lacking; in checked studies, under half of them reflect an unresolved V gene, and why the rest are absent is not known. Counted in this sample were around 100,000 clones; about 91% of them appeared once. The ten largest clones represent around 0.58% of the sample. The trial excluded patients who had a history of autoimmune disease or who were on systemic immunosuppression. Peripheral blood for TCR sequencing was drawn from every dose cohort at baseline, at cycle 4 day 1 and at cycle 7 day 1. Samples were obtained from an open-label, multicenter, first-in-human phase I dose-escalation trial of ivuxolimab. Adults with locally advanced or metastatic melanoma, renal cell carcinoma, hepatocellular carcinoma or head and neck squamous cell carcinoma were enrolled in the trial. CD4+ and CD8+ T cells were sorted separately from peripheral blood before TCR sequencing.

The sequenced sample was CD4+ or CD8+ T cells sorted from blood, obtained in a trial of the OX40 agonist ivuxolimab. The chain couples TRBV5-4 to TRBJ2-7, with TRBD2 matching 13 junction bases. The sequence came from an adult with an advanced solid tumor such as melanoma, head and neck, liver or kidney cancer. The CDR3 in this case is CASRLAGGSYEQYF. In nucleotide form, the sequence is TGTGCCAGCAGACTAGCGGGAGGGTCCTACGAGCAGTACTTC. The full variable domain, with segments outside the CDR3 supplied by the reference TRBV5-4 and TRBJ2-7 proteins, appears as ETGVTQSPTHLIKTRGQQVTLRCSSQSGHNTVSWYQQALGQGPQFIFQYYREEENGRGNFPPRFSGLQFPNYSSELNVNALELDDSALYLCASRLAGGSYEQYFGPGTRLTVT.